Here is one TCR beta chain with its context. Its target is not known. A quantitative 5'-RACE method, one with molecular barcodes, was used to make TCR beta libraries. TCRdb re-called the 5' RACE reads through MiXCR, storing one row per CDR3 protein. The sample records some 240,000 distinct CDR3 sequences, about 7% being singletons. The CDR3 totals 16 residues. V lost 7 bases to trimming and J lost 7 bases; unmatched junction nucleotides: 13. CDR1 is MDHEN, CDR2 SYDVKM, per germline. This specimen belongs to a study of CD8 T cells in ankylosing spondylitis. General study results and limits: Disease-linked clones reportedly concentrated significantly in matched ankylosing spondylitis synovial fluid. Blood from ankylosing spondylitis patients appeared to carry a characteristic roughly 8-variant TCR beta motif.

The sequence derives from a male donor with ankylosing spondylitis. The chain has TRBV28 and TRBJ2-3; 11 nucleotides agree with TRBD1. Sequencing was done on a sample of blood, either unsorted or a sorted T cell fraction (not recorded which). CDR3 residues: CASTQPPGQGGHTQYF. The CDR3 nucleotides are TGTGCCAGCACCCAGCCTCCGGGACAGGGGGGCCATACGCAGTATTTT.